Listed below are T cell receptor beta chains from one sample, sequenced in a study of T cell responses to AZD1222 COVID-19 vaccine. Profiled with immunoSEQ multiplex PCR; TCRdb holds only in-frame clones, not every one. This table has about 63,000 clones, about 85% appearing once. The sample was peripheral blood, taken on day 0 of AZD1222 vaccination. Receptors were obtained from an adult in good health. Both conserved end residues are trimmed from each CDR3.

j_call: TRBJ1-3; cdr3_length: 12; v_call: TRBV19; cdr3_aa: ASSAGTVGNTIY
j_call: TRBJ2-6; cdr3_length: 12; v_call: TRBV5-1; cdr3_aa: ASSLTGAANVLT
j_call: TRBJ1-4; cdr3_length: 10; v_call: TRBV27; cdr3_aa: ASSLLESKLF
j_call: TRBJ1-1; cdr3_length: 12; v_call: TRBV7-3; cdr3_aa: ASSRGGMNTEAF
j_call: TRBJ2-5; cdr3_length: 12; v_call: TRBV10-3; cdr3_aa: AISERDTKETQY
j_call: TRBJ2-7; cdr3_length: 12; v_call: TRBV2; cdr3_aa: ASSEHRINYEQY
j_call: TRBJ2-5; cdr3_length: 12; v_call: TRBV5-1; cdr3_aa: ASSSTSGQETQY
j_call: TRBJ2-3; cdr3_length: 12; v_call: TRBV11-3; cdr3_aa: ASSSTSATDTQY
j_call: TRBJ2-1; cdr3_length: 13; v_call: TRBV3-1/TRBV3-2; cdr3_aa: ASSHSGGRYNEQF
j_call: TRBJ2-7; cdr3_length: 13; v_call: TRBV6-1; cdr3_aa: ASMRRGSSSYEQY
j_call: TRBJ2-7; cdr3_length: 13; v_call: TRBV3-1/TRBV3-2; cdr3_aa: ASSQAQGLDYEQY
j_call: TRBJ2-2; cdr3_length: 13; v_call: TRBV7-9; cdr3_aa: ASSTRTVGTGELF
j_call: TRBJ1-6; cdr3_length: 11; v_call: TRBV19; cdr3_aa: ASSTGAYSPLH
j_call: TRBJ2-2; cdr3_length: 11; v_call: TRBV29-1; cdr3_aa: SVESANTGELF
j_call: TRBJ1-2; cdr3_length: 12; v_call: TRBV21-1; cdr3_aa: ASSKRPGEYGYT
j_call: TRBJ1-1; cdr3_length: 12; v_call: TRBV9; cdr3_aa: ASAYDSRPTEAF
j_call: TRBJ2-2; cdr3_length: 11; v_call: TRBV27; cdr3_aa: ASSFSGSGELF
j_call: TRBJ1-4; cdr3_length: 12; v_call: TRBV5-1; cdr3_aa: ASSLEGAEEKLF
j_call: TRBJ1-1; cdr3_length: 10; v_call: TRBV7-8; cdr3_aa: ASSLRTPEAF
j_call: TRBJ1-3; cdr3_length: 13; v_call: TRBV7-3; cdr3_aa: ASSPSGQTGNTIY
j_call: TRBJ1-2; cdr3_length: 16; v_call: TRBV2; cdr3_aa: ASSEVPGQGAFNYGYT
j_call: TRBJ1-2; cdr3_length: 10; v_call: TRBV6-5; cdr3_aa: ASSYQGVGYT
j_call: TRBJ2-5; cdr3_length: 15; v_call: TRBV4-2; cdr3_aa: ASSQVSTSGAEETQY
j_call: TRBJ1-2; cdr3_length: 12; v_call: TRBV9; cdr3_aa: ASSPAGGSYGYT
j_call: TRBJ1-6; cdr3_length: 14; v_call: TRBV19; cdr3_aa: ASSIQYGSYNSPLH
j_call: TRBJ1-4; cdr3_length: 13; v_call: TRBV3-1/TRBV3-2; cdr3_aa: ASSQDSQSLWKLF
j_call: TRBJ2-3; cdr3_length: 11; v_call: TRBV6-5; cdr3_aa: ASSYVAGGTQY
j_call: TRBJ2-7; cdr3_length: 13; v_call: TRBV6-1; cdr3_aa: ASSETDTPIVSQY
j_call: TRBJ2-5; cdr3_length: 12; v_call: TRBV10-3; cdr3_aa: AISERGLQETQY
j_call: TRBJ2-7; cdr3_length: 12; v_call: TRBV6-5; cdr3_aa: ASSYAGLASEQY
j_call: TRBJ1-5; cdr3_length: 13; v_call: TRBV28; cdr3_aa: ASSPPGIYKQPQH
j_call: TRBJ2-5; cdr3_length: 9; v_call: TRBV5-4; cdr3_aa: ASSQQETQY
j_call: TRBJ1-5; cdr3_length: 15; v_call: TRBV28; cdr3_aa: ASKVSQGRLSNQPQH